A selection of T cell receptor beta chains follows, all from one sample in a study of T cell clones after liver transplantation. The method was immunoSEQ multiplex PCR; TCRdb's version includes in-frame clones alone and lacks a portion of them. The sample includes 65,000 to 95,000 clones, 80% of them seen just once. The starting material was CD4+ T cells from blood, obtained before liver transplant. These receptors came from a human donor who received a liver transplant. The CDR3 runs from the conserved cysteine through the conserved F or W. Each record gives: V gene, D gene, J gene, clone size, CDR3 protein, CDR3 DNA. D genes are given only for firm matches. Size is omitted from some rows. Given values are once, few, many or a class for expanded clones.

>TRBV11-2|TRBD1|TRBJ1-1|medium-sized
CASSGDRGTEAFF
TGTGCCAGCAGCGGGGACAGGGGGACTGAAGCTTTCTTT
>TRBV7-6|NA|TRBJ2-7|many
CASSHPGNEQYF
TGTGCCAGCAGCCATCCAGGGAACGAGCAGTACTTC
>TRBV18|NA|TRBJ1-1|NA
CASSIQGSNTEAFF
TGTGCCAGCTCAATCCAGGGTTCGAACACTGAAGCTTTCTTT
>TRBV5-4|NA|TRBJ1-2|NA
CASSIDGNYGYTF
TGTGCCAGCAGCATCGACGGTAACTATGGCTACACCTTC
>TRBV2|TRBD2|TRBJ2-2|NA
CASSGTRPSTGELFF
TGTGCCAGCAGTGGGACTAGGCCGAGCACCGGGGAGCTGTTTTTT
>TRBV9|TRBD1|TRBJ2-5|NA
CASSRGPNQETQYF
TGTGCCAGCAGCAGGGGGCCTAACCAAGAGACCCAGTACTTC
>TRBV15|TRBD1|TRBJ1-1|few
CATATGMNTEAFF
TGTGCCACCGCGACAGGGATGAACACTGAAGCTTTCTTT
>TRBV7-2|NA|TRBJ2-7|NA
CASSNLGLRYEQYF
TGTGCCAGCAGTAATTTGGGCCTCCGGTACGAGCAGTACTTC
>TRBV7-9|TRBD1|TRBJ1-1|NA
CASSPRGQGNTEAFF
TGTGCCAGCAGCCCCCGTGGACAGGGCAACACTGAAGCTTTCTTT
>TRBV6-5|NA|TRBJ1-4|NA
CATRWAATNEKLFF
TGTGCCACTCGATGGGCAGCAACTAATGAAAAACTGTTTTTT
>TRBV19|NA|TRBJ1-1|NA
CASSIRRGVEAFF
TGTGCCAGTAGTATTAGGAGGGGGGTTGAAGCTTTCTTT
>TRBV7-6|NA|TRBJ2-5|NA
CASSLSQQGWETQYF
TGTGCCAGCAGCTTAAGTCAACAGGGTTGGGAGACCCAGTACTTC
>TRBV28|NA|TRBJ1-3|NA
CAATTSSGNTIYF
TGTGCCGCCACAACCAGCTCTGGAAACACCATATATTTT
>TRBV30|NA|TRBJ2-7|NA
CAWSAGSYEQYF
TGTGCCTGGAGTGCGGGATCCTACGAGCAGTACTTC
>TRBV2|NA|TRBJ2-3|NA
CASSSTSVLTDTQYF
TGTGCCAGCAGTTCCACTTCGGTCCTTACAGATACGCAGTATTTT
>TRBV5-8|NA|TRBJ1-4|NA
CASSLARDSFGEKLFF
TGTGCCAGCAGCTTGGCAAGAGACAGTTTCGGTGAAAAACTGTTTTTT
>TRBV15|NA|TRBJ1-5|NA
CATSRDLGEVKPQHF
TGTGCCACCAGCAGAGATTTAGGAGAGGTCAAGCCCCAGCATTTT
>TRBV18|NA|TRBJ2-7|NA
CASSPGAGIYEQYF
TGTGCCAGCTCACCAGGTGCAGGGATCTACGAGCAGTACTTC
>TRBV7-3|NA|TRBJ1-1|NA
CASSLYRENTEAFF
TGTGCCAGCAGCCTCTACAGGGAAAACACTGAAGCTTTCTTT
>TRBV15|TRBD2|TRBJ2-3|few
CATSRGGLAGSDTQYF
TGTGCCACCAGCAGGGGGGGACTAGCGGGATCAGATACGCAGTATTTT
>TRBV7-8|NA|TRBJ2-5|NA
CASSLVVSQETQYF
TGTGCCAGCAGCTTAGTAGTCTCTCAAGAGACCCAGTACTTC
>TRBV19|TRBD1|TRBJ1-3|few
CASRRPTGRSGNTIYF
TGTGCCAGTAGGCGCCCGACAGGGCGCTCTGGAAACACCATATATTTT
>TRBV2|NA|TRBJ2-1|NA
CASSLDIYNEQFF
TGTGCCAGCAGCCTAGACATTTACAATGAGCAGTTCTTC
>TRBV15|TRBD1|TRBJ1-3|NA
CATSRDLDRGFSGNTIYF
TGTGCCACCAGCAGAGACCTCGACAGGGGCTTCTCTGGAAACACCATATATTTT
>TRBV6-5|TRBD2|TRBJ2-7|once
CASRTSGIYEQYF
TGTGCCAGCAGAACTAGCGGGATATACGAGCAGTACTTC
>TRBV18|TRBD1|TRBJ2-2|medium-sized
CASYAGGASTGELFF
TGTGCCAGTTACGCAGGGGGCGCGAGCACCGGGGAGCTGTTTTTT
>TRBV5-1|NA|TRBJ2-7|NA
CASSQWTASTYSYEQYF
TGCGCCAGCAGCCAGTGGACAGCGTCCACCTACTCCTACGAGCAGTACTTC
>TRBV28|NA|TRBJ1-4|NA
CASSFAPTAKRGEKLFF
TGTGCCAGCAGTTTCGCCCCGACGGCTAAGCGGGGTGAAAAACTGTTTTTT
>TRBV5-1|TRBD2|TRBJ2-5|NA
CASSLRLADGETQYF
TGCGCCAGCAGCTTGAGGCTAGCGGACGGGGAGACCCAGTACTTC
>TRBV7-2|NA|TRBJ1-2|NA
CASSRPGTNYGYTF
TGTGCCAGCAGCCGGCCGGGGACCAACTATGGCTACACCTTC
>TRBV11-2|NA|TRBJ2-3|NA
CATGPGYDTQYF
TGTGCCACCGGACCAGGATATGACACGCAGTATTTT
>TRBV19|NA|TRBJ1-2|NA
CASKGGTITSSYTF
TGTGCCAGTAAGGGAGGCACGATAACGTCGAGCTACACCTTC
>TRBV6-5|NA|TRBJ1-4|NA
CASSYNPARAGEKLFF
TGTGCCAGCAGTTACAACCCCGCCAGGGCGGGCGAAAAACTGTTTTTT
>TRBV18|NA|TRBJ2-3|NA
CASSRSTQGPRTDTQYF
TGTGCCAGCTCACGCTCGACACAGGGACCTCGCACAGATACGCAGTATTTT
>TRBV5-4|TRBD1|TRBJ1-1|few
CASSWQGGKTEAFF
TGTGCCAGCAGCTGGCAGGGGGGAAAGACTGAAGCTTTCTTT
>TRBV9|TRBD1|TRBJ1-1|NA
CASSVGGTVSDTEAFF
TGTGCCAGCAGCGTAGGAGGGACAGTCTCAGACACTGAAGCTTTCTTT
>TRBV30|NA|TRBJ2-4|few
CAWSVAGANIQYF
TGTGCCTGGAGTGTAGCAGGGGCAAACATTCAGTACTTC